Below are 27 T cell receptor beta chains sequenced from a single sample in a study of blood T cell repertoires in COVID-19. The protocol was immunoSEQ multiplex PCR, while the TCRdb copy is restricted to in-frame clones and leaves out a portion. The sample includes roughly 79,000 clones, more than 70% of them seen just once. Material: peripheral blood. These receptors were obtained from a man aged 55 to 69 with active or convalescent COVID-19.

This chain joins TRBV29-1 and TRBJ1-1, with 8 bases lining up with TRBD1. Germline V lookup: CDR1 SQVTM, CDR2 ANQGSEA. The CDR3 extends over 13 amino acids. Trimming removed 7 bases from V and 5 bases from J; junction bases left unmatched: 9. CDR3 region: CSGGQGEGTEAFF. The DNA of the CDR3 is TGCAGCGGAGGACAGGGTGAAGGGACTGAAGCTTTCTTT. Supplemented by reference TRBV29-1 and TRBJ1-1, the full variable domain reads SAVISQKPSRDICQRGTSLTIQCQVDSQVTMMFWYRQQPGQSLTLIATANQGSEATYESGFVIDKFPISRPNLTFSTLTVSNMSPEDSSIYLCSGGQGEGTEAFFGQGTRLTVV.

The V gene is TRBV10-2, the J gene TRBJ1-5; the D gene is possibly TRBD1 (5 bases). The CDR3 runs to 15 residues. Trimming shortened V by 2 bases and J by 4 bases, and 12 bases separated the two germline ends. Germline lookup yields CDR1 WSHSY and CDR2 SAAADI. CDR3 loop: CASSERTGGNQPQHF. CDR3 sequence (DNA): TGCGCCAGCAGTGAGCGTACGGGGGGGAATCAGCCCCAGCATTTT.

CDR3 DNA: TGTGCCAGCAGTCGCGGACTGCAGAACACTGAAGCTTTCTTT. It is translated as CASSRGLQNTEAFF. V gene TRBV6-2 or TRBV6-3 combines with J gene TRBJ1-1; D uncertain. CDR1 is MNHEY, CDR2 SVGEGT, per germline. CDR3 length: 14 residues. The V gene lost 5 bases and the J gene lost 1 base, with 11 bases spanning the gap.

V gene TRBV6-2 or TRBV6-3 combines with J gene TRBJ2-1; weak D call: TRBD1 (6 bases). The CDR3 spans 15 residues. Trimming removed 4 bases at V and 6 bases at J, with 16 bases between. Germline V gene lookup returns CDR1 MNHEY and CDR2 SVGEGT. CDR3 sequence: CASSFPDRSGNEQFF. DNA for the CDR3: TGTGCCAGCAGTTTCCCAGACAGGTCAGGCAATGAGCAGTTCTTC.

The chain carries TRBV15 and TRBJ2-5; TRBD1 is a possible D gene (6 bases). The CDR3 is 17 residues long. The V gene lost 0 bases and the J gene lost 2 bases, with 16 bases spanning the gap. From germline, CDR1 is LNHNV and CDR2 YYDKDF (reference sequence). The CDR3 nucleotides are TGTGCCACCAGCAGAGAACGGGGTTTTGGACAGCAAGAGACCCAGTACTTC. It encodes CATSRERGFGQQETQYF.

The chain uses TRBV2 and TRBJ1-5; TRBD1 might be the D (6 bases). Per the germline V gene, CDR1 is SNHLY and CDR2 is FYNNEI. This CDR3 spans 14 amino acids. V was clipped by 7 bases and J by 1 base, with 11 bases between them. For the CDR3, the DNA is TGTGCCAGCACCCCGGACAGAAGCAATCAGCCCCAGCATTTT. Translated, it gives CASTPDRSNQPQHF.

J is TRBJ2-4 and V is TRBV6-5, with 10 bases aligning to TRBD2. The CDR3 has 14 amino acids. Per the germline V gene, CDR1 is MNHEY and CDR2 is SVGAGI. The V segment lost 7 bases and the J segment 7 bases; nucleotides outside the gene matches: 7. As DNA, the CDR3 is TGTGCCAGCAAGGAACTAGCGGGGCCCAACATTCAGTACTTC. Translating it yields CASKELAGPNIQYF.

The chain uses TRBV7-8 and TRBJ1-1, with 11 bases aligning to TRBD1. Trimming cost V 5 bases and J 4 bases; bases outside gene matches: 6. The germline gives CDR1 SGHVS, CDR2 FQNEAQ. The length of the CDR3 is 15 residues. DNA of the CDR3: TGTGCCAGCAGCCGAGGGACAGGGGGAGGCACTGAAGCTTTCTTT. Protein sequence: CASSRGTGGGTEAFF.

This clone has a single count. V gene TRBV5-1 combines with J gene TRBJ2-7; D is undetermined. This CDR3 spans 13 amino acids. Germline V gene sequence: CDR1 SGHRS, CDR2 YFSETQ. V was pared by 2 bases and J by 0 bases, with 6 bases between. The CDR3 sequence is CASSFGHSYEQYF. The CDR3 DNA reads TGCGCCAGCAGCTTTGGCCACTCCTACGAGCAGTACTTC.

The rearrangement links TRBV19 to TRBJ1-2; 11 nucleotides match TRBD1. V was pared by 3 bases and J by 7 bases, with 25 bases of the junction left unmatched. This CDR3 spans 21 amino acids. The germline V gene has CDR1 LNHDA and CDR2 SQIVND (reference sequence). CDR3 sequence reads: CASSIGQGAIGPGSLRFGYTF. The CDR3 nucleotides read TGTGCCAGTAGTATCGGACAGGGGGCCATAGGACCCGGGTCGCTCCGATTTGGCTACACCTTC.

The V gene is TRBV27, the J gene TRBJ2-7, with a weak D call TRBD1 (6 bases). The CDR3 has 13 amino acids. V lost 6 bases and J lost 3, with 12 bases in between. Germline CDR1 MNHEY, CDR2 SMNVEV (reference sequence). The CDR3 region has the DNA TGTGCCAGCAGATACTTACAGGGCTACGAGCAGTACTTC. Amino acid sequence: CASRYLQGYEQYF.

The J gene is TRBJ2-1, the V gene TRBV5-4, with 7 bases aligning to TRBD1. The CDR3 has 14 amino acids. The J segment lost 5 bases and the V segment lost 4 bases, leaving 6 bases of the junction unmatched. Germline loops: CDR1 SGHNT, CDR2 YYREEE (reference sequence). CDR3 loop: CASSRDRVNNEQFF. CDR3 nucleotide sequence: TGTGCCAGCAGCCGAGACAGGGTTAACAATGAGCAGTTCTTC.

The CDR3 bases are TGTGCCAGCAGCCGGGACAGGGACAATCAGCCCCAGCATTTT. It specifies CASSRDRDNQPQHF. The V gene is TRBV10-3, the J gene TRBJ1-5; 9 bases align to TRBD1. Looked up from germline, CDR1 is ENHRY and CDR2 is SYGVKD. V lost 10 bases, J lost 3 bases, and 7 bases stayed unmatched. The CDR3 runs to 14 residues.

CDR3 loop: CASSFASGGAILYF. The CDR3, as DNA: TGTGCCAGCAGCTTCGCTAGCGGGGGGGCCATTCTGTACTTC. The chain employs TRBV7-9 and TRBJ2-5, with TRBD2 matching 12 bases. V shed 3 bases and J 13 bases; nucleotides not matched to a gene: 9. This CDR3 spans 14 amino acids. Germline CDR1 and CDR2: SEHNR and FQNEAQ (reference sequence). The whole variable domain, filled in from reference TRBV7-9 and TRBJ2-5, reads DTGVSQNPRHKITKRGQNVTFRCDPISEHNRLYWYRQTLGQGPEFLTYFQNEAQLEKSRLLSDRFSAERPKGSFSTLEIQRTEQGDSAMYLCASSFASGGAILYFGPGTRLLVL.

The chain uses TRBV18 and TRBJ2-7; D might be TRBD1 (6 bases). CDR1 KGHSH and CDR2 LQKENI come from the germline V gene. The V end was cut by 3 bases, the J end by 2 bases, with 8 bases between. This CDR3 region has 13 residues. CDR3 residues: CASSPQGTYEQYF. The CDR3 coding sequence is TGTGCCAGCTCACCTCAGGGGACCTACGAGCAGTACTTC.

J is TRBJ1-1 and V is TRBV6-6, with a tentative D call TRBD1 (6 bases). The CDR3 consists of 15 residues. Deletions cut 5 bases from V and 6 bases from J, with 19 bases between. Germline CDR1 and CDR2: MNHNY and SVGAGI (reference sequence). The CDR3 loop is CASSQGGQIISEAFF. For the CDR3, the DNA is TGTGCCAGCAGTCAAGGGGGTCAGATAATTTCTGAAGCTTTCTTT.

This sequence joins TRBV6-5 and TRBJ1-2; no definite D call. The CDR3 length is 13 residues. V lost 7 bases, J lost 3 bases, and 12 bases lay in between. The germline V gene has CDR1 MNHEY and CDR2 SVGAGI. The CDR3 loop is CASTQADDYGYTF. CDR3 coding DNA: TGTGCCAGCACCCAGGCCGATGACTATGGCTACACCTTC.

J is TRBJ2-1 and V is TRBV7-2; the D gene is possibly TRBD1 (7 bases). V shed 3 bases and J shed 2 bases, with 11 bases lying between them. The CDR3 loop spans 15 amino acids. CDR1 and CDR2 from the germline V gene are SGHTA and FQGNSA. The DNA of the CDR3 is TGTGCCAGCAGCTTCCGCAGGGGGGCCTACAATGAGCAGTTCTTC. Its translation is CASSFRRGAYNEQFF.

The J gene is TRBJ2-3, the V gene TRBV19, with 8 bases matching TRBD1. Per the germline V gene, CDR1 is LNHDA and CDR2 is SQIVND (reference sequence). CDR3 length: 15 amino acids. Trimming cost V 1 base and J 5 bases; bases outside gene matches: 5. The CDR3 sequence: CASSIGTGQRDTQYF. The CDR3 bases are TGTGCCAGTAGTATAGGGACAGGGCAGAGAGATACGCAGTATTTT.

The DNA of the CDR3 is TGTGCCAGCAGTTCCGGGACAGGGAACACTGAAGCTTTCTTT. Protein: CASSSGTGNTEAFF. This rearrangement joins TRBV6-5 to TRBJ1-1; TRBD1 agrees at 8 bases. Trimming removed 4 bases from V and 1 base from J; junction bases left unmatched: 2. This CDR3 is 14 amino acids long. From germline, CDR1 is MNHEY and CDR2 SVGAGI.

The rearrangement links TRBV6-2 or TRBV6-3 to TRBJ2-1, with 9 nucleotides matching TRBD1. Germline-derived CDR1 and CDR2 are MNHEY and SVGEGT. This CDR3 contains 16 residues. V was clipped by 5 bases and J by 5 bases; unmatched bases: 10. The CDR3 DNA is TGTGCCAGCAGTCCCGCCGGGACAGGGAAGAACAATGAGCAGTTCTTC. The encoded protein is CASSPAGTGKNNEQFF.

The chain employs TRBV3-1 (or the pseudogene TRBV3-2) and TRBJ1-4, with D unresolved. The V gene's germline CDR1 is LGHDT and CDR2 YNNKEL (reference sequence). CDR3 size: 13 residues. V was trimmed by 3 bases and J by 8 bases, leaving 10 bases between them. This chain's CDR3 is CASSHEFPEKLFF. Written as DNA, the CDR3 is TGTGCCAGCAGCCATGAGTTTCCAGAAAAACTGTTTTTT.

The rearrangement links TRBV7-2 to TRBJ2-1; 7 bases fit TRBD2. Trimming took 5 bases from V and 5 from J; bases not matched to a gene: 9. Germline CDR1 and CDR2: SGHTA and FQGNSA. This CDR3 is built from 15 residues. The CDR3 spells CASSPRDYRNNEQFF. The CDR3 DNA reads TGTGCCAGCAGCCCAAGGGACTACCGAAACAATGAGCAGTTCTTC.

The V call is TRBV2, the J call TRBJ1-3; a weak D match, TRBD1 (6 bases). V lost 8 bases to trimming and J lost 1 base, with 9 bases between them. Germline CDR1 SNHLY, CDR2 FYNNEI. This CDR3 is 13 amino acids long. The chain's CDR3 is CASVQGSGNTIYF. For the CDR3, the DNA is TGTGCCAGCGTACAGGGATCTGGAAACACCATATATTTT.

In this sample, this clone turned up once. The CDR3 region is CASSPPGAGGRDTQYF. CDR3 nucleotides: TGCGCCAGCAGCCCCCCGGGGGCGGGGGGCCGAGATACGCAGTATTTT. V and J are TRBV5-1 and TRBJ2-3; 8 bases match TRBD2. The CDR3 loop spans 16 amino acids. The V segment lost 4 bases and the J segment 5 bases; nucleotides outside the gene matches: 12. CDR1 and CDR2 from the germline V gene are SGHRS and YFSETQ. The complete variable domain, with remaining parts taken from reference TRBV5-1 and TRBJ2-3, reads KAGVTQTPRYLIKTRGQQVTLSCSPISGHRSVSWYQQTPGQGLQFLFEYFSETQRNKGNFPGRFSGRQFSNSRSEMNVSTLELGDSALYLCASSPPGAGGRDTQYFGPGTRLTVL.

This CDR3 is CAISERYEQYF. The CDR3 DNA reads TGTGCCATCAGTGAGCGCTACGAGCAGTACTTC. V gene TRBV10-3 combines with J gene TRBJ2-7; D unresolved. This CDR3 spans 11 amino acids. Trimming pared 2 bases from V and 3 bases from J, leaving 2 bases between. The V gene's germline CDR1 is ENHRY and CDR2 SYGVKD.

A note on this clone: The junction and the germline gene differ at one end; a read error may be behind it. This rearrangement joins TRBV19 to TRBJ2-3; the match to TRBD1 covers 7 bases. This CDR3 is 16 amino acids long. Germline V gene lookup returns CDR1 LNHDA and CDR2 SQIVND (reference sequence). The CDR3 loop is CVSSIDKGQSTDTQYF. The CDR3 nucleotides read TGTGTCAGTAGTATAGATAAGGGACAGAGTACAGATACGCAGTATTTT.